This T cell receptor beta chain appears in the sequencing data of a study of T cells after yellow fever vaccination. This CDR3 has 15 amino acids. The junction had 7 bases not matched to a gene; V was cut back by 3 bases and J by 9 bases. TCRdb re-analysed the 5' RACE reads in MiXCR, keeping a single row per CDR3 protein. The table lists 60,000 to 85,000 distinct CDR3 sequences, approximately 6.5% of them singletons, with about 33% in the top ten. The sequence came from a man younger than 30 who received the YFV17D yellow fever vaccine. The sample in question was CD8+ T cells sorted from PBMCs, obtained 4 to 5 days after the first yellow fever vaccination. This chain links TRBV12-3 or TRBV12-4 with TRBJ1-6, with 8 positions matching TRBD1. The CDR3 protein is CASSLGGTGFSPLHF. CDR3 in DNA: TGTGCCAGCAGTTTGGGGGGGACAGGATTTTCACCCCTCCACTTT.